This note documents a single T cell receptor beta chain sequence. The target antigen is unknown. Germline lookup yields CDR1 SGHTA and CDR2 FQGNSA. The length of the CDR3 is 15 residues. V was cut by 2 bases and J by 5 bases, with 15 bases left in between. The sample belongs to a study of cytotoxic CD8 clonotypes in ibrutinib-treated CLL. Across the study: Patients gave response samples after a median roughly 11 months of treatment, range 6 to 36.

Study observations and caveats: Clonality increased at ibrutinib response and stayed stable in sustained remission. At progression, however, it fell back toward baseline. Clonality (at baseline) was higher than in age-matched healthy donors and tracked circulating CD8+ T-cell counts.

Using immunoSEQ multiplex PCR, the repertoire was profiled, and TCRdb retains in-frame clones only, with some absent. Of about 68,000 clones detected, 68% appear once; the ten largest clones hold approximately 6.2%. This sample comprised PBMCs, obtained after 12 months of ibrutinib treatment. The rearrangement links TRBV7-2 to TRBJ1-2; perhaps TRBD1 as D (5 bases). This receptor was obtained from a human donor with chronic lymphocytic leukemia. DNA for the CDR3: TGTGCCAGCAGCTTAACCACCCTCCAGGGATATGGCTACACCTTC. Residues: CASSLTTLQGYGYTF.